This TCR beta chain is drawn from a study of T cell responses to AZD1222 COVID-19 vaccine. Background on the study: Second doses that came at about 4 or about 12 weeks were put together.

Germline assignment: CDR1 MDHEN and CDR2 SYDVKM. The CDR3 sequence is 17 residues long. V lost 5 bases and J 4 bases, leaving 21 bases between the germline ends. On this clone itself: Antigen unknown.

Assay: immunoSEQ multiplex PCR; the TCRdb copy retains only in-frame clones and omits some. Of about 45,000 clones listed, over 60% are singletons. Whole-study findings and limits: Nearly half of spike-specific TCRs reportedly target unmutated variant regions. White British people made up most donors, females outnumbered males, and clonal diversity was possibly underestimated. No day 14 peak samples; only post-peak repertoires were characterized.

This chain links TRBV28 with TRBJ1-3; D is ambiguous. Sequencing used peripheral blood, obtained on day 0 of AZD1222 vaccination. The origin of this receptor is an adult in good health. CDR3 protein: CASSPAHGGGLGNTIYF. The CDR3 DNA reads TGTGCCAGCAGTCCCGCCCACGGTGGAGGGTTAGGAAACACCATATATTTT. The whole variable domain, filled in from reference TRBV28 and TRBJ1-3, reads DVKVTQSSRYLVKRTGEKVFLECVQDMDHENMFWYRQDPGLGLRLIYFSYDVKMKEKGDIPEGYSVSREKKERFSLILESASTNQTSMYLCASSPAHGGGLGNTIYFGEGSWLTVV.